This T cell receptor (beta chain) was profiled in a study of T cells in Graves' hyperthyroidism and ophthalmopathy (dated by TCRdb to the late 2010s). Study-wide context: Peripheral blood samples were taken at the time of initial diagnosis, prior to any treatment. To identify TCR V-J signatures that set the groups apart, the researchers used a discovery cohort of more than 95 patients, made up of fewer than 50 with Graves' ophthalmopathy and 55 to 65 with stable Graves' hyperthyroidism. Whether ophthalmopathy could be predicted prospectively was tested in an independent validation cohort made up of under 20 hyperthyroidism patients plus 17 patients who later progressed to ophthalmopathy. The roughly 91 discovery patients were randomly split 7:3 into training and test sets. Thyroid tissue and blood T-cell repertoires from more than five Graves' hyperthyroidism patients were also compared in the study. After sampling, hyperthyroidism patients received methimazole starting at 30 mg daily, and ophthalmopathy patients received high-dose intravenous methylprednisolone. TCR Vbeta CDR3 sequencing of 120 to 150 peripheral blood samples (under 45 ophthalmopathy, approximately 80 hyperthyroidism and roughly 17 progressor patients) is reported in the paper.

For this clonotype: Its cognate antigen has yet to be identified. Base-call qualities are not available, and no considerably larger clone is one nucleotide away.

Hyperthyroidism patients were newly diagnosed, with disease duration under 2 months, and aged 18 to 65 years. Any patient with an uncontrolled infection, another autoimmune disease, pregnancy or lactation was excluded. Diagnoses relied on clinical symptoms, serum thyroxine and TRAb, thyroid ultrasound and orbital computed tomography. Blood from progressor patients was drawn when they were first diagnosed with hyperthyroidism, before any ophthalmopathy symptoms appeared. Ficoll-Paque density gradient centrifugation was used to isolate PBMCs from about 9.4 ml of fresh peripheral blood. Progressor patients were first diagnosed with Graves' hyperthyroidism and then developed ophthalmopathy during follow-up. Total RNA was extracted using Trizol reagent, and RNA quality was assessed on an Agilent 2100 Bioanalyzer. The paper as a whole reports these results and caveats: In cross-validation, a model built on a 13 V-J signature told ophthalmopathy apart from stable hyperthyroidism with 85% to 90% sensitivity and 81% to 82% specificity, and in testing the same model reached 80%/75%. In validation, the model predicted progression to ophthalmopathy with approximately 71% sensitivity and roughly 72% specificity, a median of around 6.6 months before onset. Most expanded thyroid clonotypes (frequency above 0.001) were also detected in blood, suggesting blood repertoires may reflect thyroid immune responses. No statistical method was used to set the sample size in advance, and investigators knew the group allocation.

The TCR beta CDR3 regions were amplified from the RNA transcripts. The first round of RT-PCR for the TCR CDR3 was performed with the HTBI primer set and the Qiagen OneStep RT-PCR kit. Libraries were constructed in a second round of multiplex PCR, after which size selection and purification were performed. Libraries were sequenced paired-end with 100 bp reads on an Illumina HiSeq2000. The paper's data handling went like this. SOAPnuke was used to process the raw data, with reads discarded if the reads contained adapters or uncalled bases, had a mean Phred below 15, or lacked an exact constant-primer or identifier match. High-quality paired reads were merged with COPE v1.2.5, and unique nucleotide sequences were defined as clonotypes. MiTCR v1.1 was used to align the clonotypes against IMGT TRBV, TRBD and TRBJ reference segments. Only V-J combinations with frequency above 0.0001, covering 99.2% of repertoires, were analysed. The TCS score was defined as the ratio of F50 (clonal expansion) to E x V (chaos), calculated using BLOSUM62-based TCRdist between CDR3 peptides within each V-J. Welch's t-statistics and random forest reduced 450 to 600 V-J features to about 12, which were used in a naive Bayes classifier (R e1071). TCRdb applied fastp at Q25 and MiXCR to the public reads, then kept only in-frame beta chains. Every distinct CDR3 protein forms one entry, paired with its most common genes and DNA. TCRdb, not the original authors, processed these V and J calls. The sample has about 580,000 distinct CDR3 sequences on record, more than 11% of them singletons. The top ten constitute roughly 5.7% of the sample.

For CDR1 and CDR2, the germline V gene lists MGHRA and YSYEKL. Trimming takes 3 bases off V and 5 bases off J; junction bases not matched to a gene: 12. CDR3 length: 19 amino acids, cysteine to phenylalanine. Left in the record is the CDR3 DNA by itself, 57 bases read in frame from the first base. The chain is assembled from TRBV4-1 and TRBJ2-1, and TRBD2 matches 14 of the central bases. The TCR sequence derives from a woman younger than 45 with Graves' hyperthyroidism that later progressed to Graves' ophthalmopathy. The sequencing sample was made of blood. In nucleotides, the sequence is TGCGCCAGCAGCCATAGACTAGCGGGAGGGAGCCTCCCTAACAATGAGCAGTTCTTC. This gives the protein CASSHRLAGGSLPNNEQFF.